This T cell receptor (beta chain) derives from a study of T cells in Graves' hyperthyroidism and ophthalmopathy. The table lists this clonotype with many counts. V shed 5 bases and J shed 6 bases, with 14 bases lying between them. The CDR3 is 13 residues long. Germline V gives CDR1 SGHRS, CDR2 YFSETQ. Researchers amplified the TCR beta CDR3 regions from RNA transcripts. HTBI primers were the set used in a first-round RT-PCR of the TCR CDR3. TCRdb ran MiXCR on the multiplex PCR reads and lists one entry per CDR3 protein. The sample records more than 500,000 distinct CDR3 sequences, roughly 15% being singletons.

The chain couples TRBV5-1 to TRBJ1-2; D is possibly TRBD1 (5 bases). The specimen was blood. The TCR sequence derives from a woman in her thirties or forties with Graves' hyperthyroidism. CDR3 region: CASSWGESDGYTF. CDR3 nucleotide sequence: TGCGCCAGCAGTTGGGGGGAGTCTGATGGCTACACCTTC.